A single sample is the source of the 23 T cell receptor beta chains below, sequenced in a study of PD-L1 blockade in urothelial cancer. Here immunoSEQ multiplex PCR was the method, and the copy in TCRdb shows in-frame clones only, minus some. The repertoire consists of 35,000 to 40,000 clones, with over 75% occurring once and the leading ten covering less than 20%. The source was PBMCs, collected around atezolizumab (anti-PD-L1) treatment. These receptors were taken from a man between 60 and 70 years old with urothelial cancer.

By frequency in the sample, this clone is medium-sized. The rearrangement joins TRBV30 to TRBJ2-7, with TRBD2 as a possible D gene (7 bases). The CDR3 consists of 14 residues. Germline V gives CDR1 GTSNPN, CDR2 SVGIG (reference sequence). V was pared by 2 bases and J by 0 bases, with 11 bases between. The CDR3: CAWSWGGDSYEQYF. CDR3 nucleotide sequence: TGTGCCTGGAGTTGGGGGGGCGACTCCTACGAGCAGTACTTC.

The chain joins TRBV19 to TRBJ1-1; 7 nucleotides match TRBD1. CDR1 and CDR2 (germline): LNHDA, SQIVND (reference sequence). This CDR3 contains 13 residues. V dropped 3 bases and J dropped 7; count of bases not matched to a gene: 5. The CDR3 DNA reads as TGTGCCAGTAGTATCATGGGACAGAGTGAAGCTTTCTTT. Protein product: CASSIMGQSEAFF.

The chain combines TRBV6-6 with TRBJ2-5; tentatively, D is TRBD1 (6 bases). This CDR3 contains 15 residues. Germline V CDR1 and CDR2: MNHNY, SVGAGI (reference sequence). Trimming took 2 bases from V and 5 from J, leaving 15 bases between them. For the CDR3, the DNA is TGTGCCAGCAGTTACGTTTTTCGGCAGGGGGAGACCCAGTACTTC. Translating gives CASSYVFRQGETQYF.

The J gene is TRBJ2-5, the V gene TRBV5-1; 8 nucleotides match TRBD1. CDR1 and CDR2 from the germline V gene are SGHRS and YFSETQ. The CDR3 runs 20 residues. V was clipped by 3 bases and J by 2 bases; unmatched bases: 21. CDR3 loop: CASSSTRDRYYEGLQETQYF. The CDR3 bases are TGCGCCAGCAGCTCTACTAGGGACAGGTACTATGAGGGACTTCAAGAGACCCAGTACTTC. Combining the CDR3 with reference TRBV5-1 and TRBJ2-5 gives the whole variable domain KAGVTQTPRYLIKTRGQQVTLSCSPISGHRSVSWYQQTPGQGLQFLFEYFSETQRNKGNFPGRFSGRQFSNSRSEMNVSTLELGDSALYLCASSSTRDRYYEGLQETQYFGPGTRLLVL.

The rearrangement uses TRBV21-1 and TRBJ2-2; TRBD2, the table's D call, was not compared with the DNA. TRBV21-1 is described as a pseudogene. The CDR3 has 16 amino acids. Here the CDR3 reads CASSKGGGLNTGELFF. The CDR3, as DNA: TGTGCCAGCAGCAAAGGGGGGGGTTTGAACACCGGGGAGCTGTTTTTT.

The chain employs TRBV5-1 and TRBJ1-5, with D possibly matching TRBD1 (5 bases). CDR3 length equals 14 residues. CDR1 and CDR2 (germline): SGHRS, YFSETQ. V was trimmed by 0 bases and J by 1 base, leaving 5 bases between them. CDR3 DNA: TGCGCCAGCAGCTTGGGGGGCAGCAATCAGCCCCAGCATTTT. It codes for CASSLGGSNQPQHF.

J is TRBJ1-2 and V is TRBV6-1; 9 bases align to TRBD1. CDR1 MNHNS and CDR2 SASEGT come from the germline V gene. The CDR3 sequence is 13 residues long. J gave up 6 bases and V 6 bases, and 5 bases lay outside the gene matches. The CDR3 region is CASSARTGDGYTF. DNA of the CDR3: TGTGCCAGCAGCGCCCGGACAGGGGATGGCTACACCTTC.

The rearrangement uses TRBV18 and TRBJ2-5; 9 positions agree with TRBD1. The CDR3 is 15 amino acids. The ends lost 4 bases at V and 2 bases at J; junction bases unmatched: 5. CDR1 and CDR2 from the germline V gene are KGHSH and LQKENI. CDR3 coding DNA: TGTGCCAGCTCACATTCGGGACAGGGACAAGAGACCCAGTACTTC. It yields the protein CASSHSGQGQETQYF. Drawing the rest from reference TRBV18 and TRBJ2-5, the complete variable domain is NAGVMQNPRHLVRRRGQEARLRCSPMKGHSHVYWYRQLPEEGLKFMVYLQKENIIDESGMPKERFSAEFPKEGPSILRIQQVVRGDSAAYFCASSHSGQGQETQYFGPGTRLLVL.

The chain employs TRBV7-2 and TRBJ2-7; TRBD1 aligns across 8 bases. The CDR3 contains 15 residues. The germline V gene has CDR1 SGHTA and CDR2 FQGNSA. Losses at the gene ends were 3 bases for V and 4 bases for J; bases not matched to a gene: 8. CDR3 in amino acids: CASSFQTGAVYEQYF. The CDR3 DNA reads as TGTGCCAGCAGCTTTCAGACAGGGGCCGTTTACGAGCAGTACTTC. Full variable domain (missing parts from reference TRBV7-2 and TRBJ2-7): GAGVSQSPSNKVTEKGKDVELRCDPISGHTALYWYRQSLGQGLEFLIYFQGNSAPDKSGLPSDRFSAERTGGSVSTLTIQRTQQEDSAVYLCASSFQTGAVYEQYFGPGTRLTVT.

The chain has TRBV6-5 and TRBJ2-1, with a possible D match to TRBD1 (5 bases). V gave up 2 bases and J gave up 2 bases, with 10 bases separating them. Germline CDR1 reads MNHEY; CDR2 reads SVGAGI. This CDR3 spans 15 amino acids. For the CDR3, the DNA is TGTGCCAGCAGTTACACCGTGGGGCCCTACAATGAGCAGTTCTTC. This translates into CASSYTVGPYNEQFF.

The chain's CDR3 is CASIGGKETQYF. CDR3 coding DNA: TGTGCCAGCATAGGGGGCAAAGAGACCCAGTACTTC. The rearrangement joins TRBV19 to TRBJ2-5; 7 nucleotides match TRBD1. The junction had 4 bases not matched to a gene; V was cut back by 9 bases and J by 3 bases. CDR3 size: 12 residues. Germline V lookup: CDR1 LNHDA, CDR2 SQIVND (reference sequence). Full variable domain (missing parts from reference TRBV19 and TRBJ2-5): DGGITQSPKYLFRKEGQNVTLSCEQNLNHDAMYWYRQDPGQGLRLIYYSQIVNDFQKGDIAEGYSVSREKKESFPLTVTSAQKNPTAFYLCASIGGKETQYFGPGTRLLVL.

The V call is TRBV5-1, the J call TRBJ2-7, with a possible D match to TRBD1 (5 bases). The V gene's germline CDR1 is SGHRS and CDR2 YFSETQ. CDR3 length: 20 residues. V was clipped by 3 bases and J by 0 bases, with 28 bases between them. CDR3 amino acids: CASSSSLTDTPRVSSYEQYF. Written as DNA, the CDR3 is TGCGCCAGCAGCTCCTCACTTACGGACACCCCAAGGGTTAGCTCCTACGAGCAGTACTTC. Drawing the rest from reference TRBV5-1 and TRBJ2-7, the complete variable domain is KAGVTQTPRYLIKTRGQQVTLSCSPISGHRSVSWYQQTPGQGLQFLFEYFSETQRNKGNFPGRFSGRQFSNSRSEMNVSTLELGDSALYLCASSSSLTDTPRVSSYEQYFGPGTRLTVT.

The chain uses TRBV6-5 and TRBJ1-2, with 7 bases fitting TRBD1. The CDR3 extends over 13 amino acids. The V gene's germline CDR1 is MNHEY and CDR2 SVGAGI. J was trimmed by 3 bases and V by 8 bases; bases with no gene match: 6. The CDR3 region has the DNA TGTGCCAGCCAGGGGGGCATTGACTATGGCTACACCTTC. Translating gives CASQGGIDYGYTF.

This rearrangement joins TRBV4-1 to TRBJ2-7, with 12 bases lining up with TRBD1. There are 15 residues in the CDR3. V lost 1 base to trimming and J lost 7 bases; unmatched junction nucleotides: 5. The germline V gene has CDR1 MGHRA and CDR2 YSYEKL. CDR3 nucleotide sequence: TGCGCCAGCAGCCAAGGGGGGACAGGGGGCTTTGAGCAGTACTTC. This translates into CASSQGGTGGFEQYF.

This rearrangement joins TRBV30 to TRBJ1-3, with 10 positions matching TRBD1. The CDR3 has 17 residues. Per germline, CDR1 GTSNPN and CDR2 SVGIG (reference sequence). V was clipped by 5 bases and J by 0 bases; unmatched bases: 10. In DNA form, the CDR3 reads TGTGCCTGGGCCGGGACAGGGGCCGGGAGCTCTGGAAACACCATATATTTT. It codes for CAWAGTGAGSSGNTIYF.

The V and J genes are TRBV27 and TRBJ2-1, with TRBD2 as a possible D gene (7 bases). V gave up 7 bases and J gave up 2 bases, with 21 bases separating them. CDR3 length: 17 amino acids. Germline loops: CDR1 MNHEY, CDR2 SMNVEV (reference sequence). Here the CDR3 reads CASKDGGGGGTYNEQFF. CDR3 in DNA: TGTGCCAGCAAAGATGGGGGGGGAGGGGGTACCTACAATGAGCAGTTCTTC.

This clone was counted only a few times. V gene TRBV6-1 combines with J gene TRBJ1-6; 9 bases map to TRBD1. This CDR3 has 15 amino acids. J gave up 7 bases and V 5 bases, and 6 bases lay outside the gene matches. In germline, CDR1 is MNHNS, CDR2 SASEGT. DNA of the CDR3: TGTGCCAGCAGTTCCGGGACAGGGTTGAATTCACCCCTCCACTTT. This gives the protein CASSSGTGLNSPLHF.

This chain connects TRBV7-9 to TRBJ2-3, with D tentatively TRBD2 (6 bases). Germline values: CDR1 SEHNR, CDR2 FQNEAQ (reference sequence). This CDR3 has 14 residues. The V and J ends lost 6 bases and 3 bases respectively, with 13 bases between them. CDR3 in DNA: TGTGCCAGCAGTTCTCCGACTAGTACAGATACGCAGTATTTT. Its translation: CASSSPTSTDTQYF.

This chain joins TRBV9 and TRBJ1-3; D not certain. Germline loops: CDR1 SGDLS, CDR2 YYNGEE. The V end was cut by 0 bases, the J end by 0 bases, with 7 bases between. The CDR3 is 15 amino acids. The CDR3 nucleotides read TGTGCCAGCAGCGTAGACGTAGCCTCTGGAAACACCATATATTTT. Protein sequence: CASSVDVASGNTIYF.

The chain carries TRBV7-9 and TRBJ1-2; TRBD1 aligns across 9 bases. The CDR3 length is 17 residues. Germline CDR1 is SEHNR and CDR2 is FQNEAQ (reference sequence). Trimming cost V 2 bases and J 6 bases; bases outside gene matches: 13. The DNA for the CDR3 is TGTGCCAGCAGCTTAAATTTTGGGGCCGGACAGGGGAATGGCTACACCTTC. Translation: CASSLNFGAGQGNGYTF.

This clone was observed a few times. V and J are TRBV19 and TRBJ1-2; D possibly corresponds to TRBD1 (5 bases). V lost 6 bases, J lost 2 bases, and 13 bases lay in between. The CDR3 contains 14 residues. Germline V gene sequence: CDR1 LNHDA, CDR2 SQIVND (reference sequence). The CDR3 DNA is TGTGCCAGTAGGCTAGACAGCTCGAACTATGGCTACACCTTC. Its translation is CASRLDSSNYGYTF.

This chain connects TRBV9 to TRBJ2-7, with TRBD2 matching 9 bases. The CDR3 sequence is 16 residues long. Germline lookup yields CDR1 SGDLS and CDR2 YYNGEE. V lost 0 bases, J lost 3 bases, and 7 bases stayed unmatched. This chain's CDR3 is CASSVATSGGIYEQYF. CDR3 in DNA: TGTGCCAGCAGCGTAGCGACTAGCGGAGGGATCTACGAGCAGTACTTC.

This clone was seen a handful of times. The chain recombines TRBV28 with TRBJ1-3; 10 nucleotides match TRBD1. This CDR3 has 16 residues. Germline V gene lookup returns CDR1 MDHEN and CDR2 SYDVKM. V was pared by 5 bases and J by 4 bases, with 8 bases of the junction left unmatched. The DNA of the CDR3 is TGTGCCAGCAGTGTCAGACAGGGGGCGAGAGGAAACACCATATATTTT. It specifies CASSVRQGARGNTIYF.